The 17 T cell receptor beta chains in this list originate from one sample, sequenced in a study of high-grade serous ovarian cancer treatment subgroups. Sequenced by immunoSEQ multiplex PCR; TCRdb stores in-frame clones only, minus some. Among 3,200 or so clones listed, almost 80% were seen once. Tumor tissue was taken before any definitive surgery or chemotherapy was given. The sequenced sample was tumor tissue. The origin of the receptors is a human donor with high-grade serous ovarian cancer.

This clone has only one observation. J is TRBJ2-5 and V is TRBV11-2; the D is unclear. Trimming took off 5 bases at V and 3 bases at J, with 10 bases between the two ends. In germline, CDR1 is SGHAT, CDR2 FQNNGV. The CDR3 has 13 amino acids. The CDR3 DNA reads TGTGCCAGCAGCCAGGAGCCCGAAGAGACCCAGTACTTC. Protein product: CASSQEPEETQYF.

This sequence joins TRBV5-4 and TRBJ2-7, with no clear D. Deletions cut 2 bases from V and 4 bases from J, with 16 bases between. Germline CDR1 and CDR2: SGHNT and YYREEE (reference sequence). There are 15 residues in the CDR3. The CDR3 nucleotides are TGTGCCAGCAGCTTCCCGGGTGAAGCGATATACGAGCAGTACTTC. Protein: CASSFPGEAIYEQYF.

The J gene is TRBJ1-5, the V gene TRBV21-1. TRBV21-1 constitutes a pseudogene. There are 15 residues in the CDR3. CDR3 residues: CASSKAEIGCQPQHF. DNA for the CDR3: TGTGCCAGCAGCAAAGCGGAGATAGGGTGTCAGCCCCAGCATTTT.

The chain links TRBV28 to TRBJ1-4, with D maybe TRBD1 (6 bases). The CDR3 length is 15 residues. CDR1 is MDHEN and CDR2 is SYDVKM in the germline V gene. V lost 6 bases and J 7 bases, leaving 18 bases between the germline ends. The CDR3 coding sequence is TGTGCCAGCAGCTCAGCTTGGACAGTACGTGAAAAACTGTTTTTT. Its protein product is CASSSAWTVREKLFF.

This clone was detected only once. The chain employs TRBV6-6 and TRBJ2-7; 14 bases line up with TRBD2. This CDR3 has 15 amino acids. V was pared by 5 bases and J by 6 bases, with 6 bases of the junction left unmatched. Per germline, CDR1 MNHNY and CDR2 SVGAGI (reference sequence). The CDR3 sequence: CASSMGLAGASEQYF. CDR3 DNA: TGTGCCAGCAGTATGGGACTAGCGGGAGCGTCCGAGCAGTACTTC.

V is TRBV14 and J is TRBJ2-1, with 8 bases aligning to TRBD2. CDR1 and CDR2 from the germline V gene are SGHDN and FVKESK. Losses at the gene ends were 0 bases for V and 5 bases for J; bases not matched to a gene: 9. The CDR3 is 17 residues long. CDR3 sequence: CASSQDIAGLGDNEQFF. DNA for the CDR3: TGTGCCAGCAGCCAAGATATCGCGGGACTAGGTGACAATGAGCAGTTCTTC.

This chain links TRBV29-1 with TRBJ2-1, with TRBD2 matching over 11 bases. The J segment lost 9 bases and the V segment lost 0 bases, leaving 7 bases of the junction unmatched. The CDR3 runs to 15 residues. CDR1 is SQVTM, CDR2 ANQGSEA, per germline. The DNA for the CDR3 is TGCAGCGTTGAAGAAGGCACTAGCGGGAGTGGTGAGCAGTTCTTC. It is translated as CSVEEGTSGSGEQFF.

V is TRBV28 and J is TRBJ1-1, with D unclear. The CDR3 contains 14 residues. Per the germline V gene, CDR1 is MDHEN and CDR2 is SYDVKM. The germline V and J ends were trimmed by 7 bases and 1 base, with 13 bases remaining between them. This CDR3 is CASKFWRGNTEAFF. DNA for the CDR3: TGTGCCAGCAAGTTTTGGCGGGGGAACACTGAAGCTTTCTTT.

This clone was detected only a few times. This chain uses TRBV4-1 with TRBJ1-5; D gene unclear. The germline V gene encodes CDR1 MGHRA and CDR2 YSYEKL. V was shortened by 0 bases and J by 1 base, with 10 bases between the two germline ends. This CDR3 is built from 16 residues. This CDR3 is CASSQEVSSSNQPQHF. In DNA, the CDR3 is TGCGCCAGCAGCCAAGAGGTTAGCAGCAGCAATCAGCCCCAGCATTTT.

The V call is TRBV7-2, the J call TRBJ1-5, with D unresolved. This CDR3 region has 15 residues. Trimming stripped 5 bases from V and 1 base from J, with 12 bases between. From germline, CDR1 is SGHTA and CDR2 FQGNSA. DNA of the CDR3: TGTGCCAGCAGCGTGGACTCAACGAGCAATCAGCCCCAGCATTTT. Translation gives CASSVDSTSNQPQHF.

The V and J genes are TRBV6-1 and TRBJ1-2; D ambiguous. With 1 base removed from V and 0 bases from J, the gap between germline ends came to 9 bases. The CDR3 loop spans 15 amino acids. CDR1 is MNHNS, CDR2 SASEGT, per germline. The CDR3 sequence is CASSEVATANYGYTF. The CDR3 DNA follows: TGTGCCAGCAGTGAAGTGGCAACAGCTAACTATGGCTACACCTTC.

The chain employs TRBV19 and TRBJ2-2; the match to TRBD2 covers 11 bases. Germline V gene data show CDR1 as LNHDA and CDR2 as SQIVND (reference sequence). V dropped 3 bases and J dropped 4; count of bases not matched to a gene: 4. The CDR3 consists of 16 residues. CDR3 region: CASSIASGRSTGELFF. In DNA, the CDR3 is TGTGCCAGTAGTATTGCTAGCGGGAGGTCCACCGGGGAGCTGTTTTTT. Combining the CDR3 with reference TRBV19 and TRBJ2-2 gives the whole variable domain DGGITQSPKYLFRKEGQNVTLSCEQNLNHDAMYWYRQDPGQGLRLIYYSQIVNDFQKGDIAEGYSVSREKKESFPLTVTSAQKNPTAFYLCASSIASGRSTGELFFGEGSRLTVL.

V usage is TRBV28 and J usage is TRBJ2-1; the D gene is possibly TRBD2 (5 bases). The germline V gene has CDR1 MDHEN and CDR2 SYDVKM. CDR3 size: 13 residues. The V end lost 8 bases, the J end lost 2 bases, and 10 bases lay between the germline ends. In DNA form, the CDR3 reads TGTGCCAGCCTGGACTTAACCTACAATGAGCAGTTCTTC. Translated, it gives CASLDLTYNEQFF.

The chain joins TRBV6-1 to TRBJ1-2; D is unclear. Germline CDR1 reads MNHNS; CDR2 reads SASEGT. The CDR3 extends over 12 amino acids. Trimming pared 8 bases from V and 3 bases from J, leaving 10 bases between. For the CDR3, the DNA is TGTGCCAGCCCGGGCCCTTACTATGGCTACACCTTC. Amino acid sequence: CASPGPYYGYTF.

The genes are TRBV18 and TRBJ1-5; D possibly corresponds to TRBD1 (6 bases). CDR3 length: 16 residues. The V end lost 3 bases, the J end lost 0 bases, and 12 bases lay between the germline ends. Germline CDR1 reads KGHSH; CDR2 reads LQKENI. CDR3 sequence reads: CASSPRTADSNQPQHF. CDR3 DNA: TGTGCCAGCTCACCTCGGACAGCAGATAGCAATCAGCCCCAGCATTTT.

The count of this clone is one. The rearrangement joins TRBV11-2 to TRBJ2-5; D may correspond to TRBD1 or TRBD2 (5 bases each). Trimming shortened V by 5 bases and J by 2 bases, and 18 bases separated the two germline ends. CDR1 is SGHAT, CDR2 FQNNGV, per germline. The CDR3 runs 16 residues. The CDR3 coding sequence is TGTGCCAGCAGCAACCGGGACCAAGCGACTCAAGAGACCCAGTACTTC. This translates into CASSNRDQATQETQYF. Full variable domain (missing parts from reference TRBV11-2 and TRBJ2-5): EAGVAQSPRYKIIEKRQSVAFWCNPISGHATLYWYQQILGQGPKLLIQFQNNGVVDDSQLPKDRFSAERLKGVDSTLKIQPAKLEDSAVYLCASSNRDQATQETQYFGPGTRLLVL.

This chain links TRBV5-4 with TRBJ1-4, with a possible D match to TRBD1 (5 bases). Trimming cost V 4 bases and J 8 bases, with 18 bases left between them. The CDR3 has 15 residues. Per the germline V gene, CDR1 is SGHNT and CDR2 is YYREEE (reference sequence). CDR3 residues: CASSPRAGGKEKLFF. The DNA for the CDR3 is TGTGCCAGCAGCCCCCGGGCCGGGGGGAAGGAAAAACTGTTTTTT.